Following are 26 T cell receptor beta chains from one sample sequenced in a study of beta chain features in type 1 diabetes. TCRB transcripts that were expressed got sequenced, as all of the isolated RNA had been reverse transcribed. TCRdb's copy holds only in-frame clones and misses some; the assay was immunoSEQ multiplex PCR. In the table there are 450,000 to 550,000 clones, about 29% of which are singletons. Sequenced sample: naive CD4+ T cells from blood. These receptors all come from a man in his late teens or twenties in good health.

V and J are TRBV4-1 and TRBJ1-4; 7 nucleotides align to TRBD1. This CDR3 contains 13 residues. CDR1 is MGHRA, CDR2 YSYEKL, per germline. The CDR3 region is CGEGGFANEKLFF. The CDR3 DNA reads TGCGGTGAAGGGGGCTTCGCAAATGAAAAACTGTTTTTT.

This clone came up a few times. The chain combines TRBV5-1 with TRBJ2-1; 11 positions agree with TRBD2. Germline V lookup: CDR1 SGHRS, CDR2 YFSETQ. V lost 4 bases, J lost 4 bases, and 10 bases stayed unmatched. There are 17 residues in the CDR3. CDR3 bases: TGCGCCAGCAGCGGTACTAGCGGGAGAGGAGGATACAATGAGCAGTTCTTC. Translation: CASSGTSGRGGYNEQFF. The whole variable domain, remainder taken from reference TRBV5-1 and TRBJ2-1, is KAGVTQTPRYLIKTRGQQVTLSCSPISGHRSVSWYQQTPGQGLQFLFEYFSETQRNKGNFPGRFSGRQFSNSRSEMNVSTLELGDSALYLCASSGTSGRGGYNEQFFGPGTRLTVL.

This clone was observed a handful of times. The chain carries TRBV30 and TRBJ1-1; D is ambiguous. In germline, CDR1 is GTSNPN, CDR2 SVGIG (reference sequence). The CDR3 is 14 residues long. The germline V and J ends were trimmed by 2 bases and 6 bases, with 16 bases remaining between them. In nucleotides, the CDR3 is TGTGCCTGGAGTTGGAGAACAGTCTCGTCTGAAGCTTTCTTT. It codes for CAWSWRTVSSEAFF. The whole variable domain, remainder taken from reference TRBV30 and TRBJ1-1, is SQTIHQWPATLVQPVGSPLSLECTVEGTSNPNLYWYRQAAGRGLQLLFYSVGIGQISSEVPQNLSASRPQDRQFILSSKKLLLSDSGFYLCAWSWRTVSSEAFFGQGTRLTVV.

In this sample, this clone turned up a few times. The chain combines TRBV29-1 with TRBJ2-7; 8 positions match TRBD1. After removal of 5 bases from V and 6 bases from J, the junction contained 12 bases not matched to a gene. CDR1 and CDR2 from the germline V gene are SQVTM and ANQGSEA. The CDR3 spans 14 residues. The CDR3 DNA reads as TGCAGCGTTCGCGATTTCGGACAGGGCCGCGAGCAGTACTTC. It encodes CSVRDFGQGREQYF.

This clone was observed a few times. This chain connects TRBV6-1 to TRBJ2-1, with D possibly being TRBD1 (5 bases). The V end lost 8 bases, the J end lost 5 bases, and 13 bases lay between the germline ends. This CDR3 has 13 residues. The germline V gene encodes CDR1 MNHNS and CDR2 SASEGT. The CDR3 sequence: CASHLDKNNEQFF. The CDR3 DNA reads as TGTGCCAGCCACTTGGACAAAAACAATGAGCAGTTCTTC.

The sample holds one count of this clone. The rearrangement uses TRBV28 and TRBJ2-1, with D tentatively TRBD1 (5 bases). CDR1 is MDHEN and CDR2 is SYDVKM in the germline V gene. The CDR3 consists of 15 residues. V was shortened by 3 bases and J by 6 bases, with 15 bases between the two germline ends. The CDR3 spells CASSFQQGSGNEQFF. The DNA of the CDR3 is TGTGCCAGCAGTTTCCAGCAGGGCTCTGGCAATGAGCAGTTCTTC.

There are a few counts of this clone. The rearrangement joins TRBV7-9 to TRBJ2-5; TRBD1 is a possible D gene (6 bases). Trimming removed 6 bases from V and 3 bases from J, with 20 bases in between. Germline CDR1 SEHNR, CDR2 FQNEAQ (reference sequence). The CDR3 has 16 amino acids. The CDR3 coding sequence is TGTGCCAGCAGTTTTGACAGGACCCCTCAAGAAGAGACCCAGTACTTC. Its translation is CASSFDRTPQEETQYF.

This clone was detected a few times. The rearrangement joins TRBV6-5 to TRBJ2-7, with 9 bases matching TRBD1. Germline assignment: CDR1 MNHEY and CDR2 SVGAGI. The CDR3 consists of 16 residues. Trimming took 2 bases from V and 3 from J; bases not matched to a gene: 8. CDR3 nucleotides: TGTGCCAGCAGTTACGCCCGTGGGACAGGGAACTACGAGCAGTACTTC. It codes for CASSYARGTGNYEQYF.

This clone was counted a single time. The same CDR3 is also encoded by other DNA sequences in this sample. The chain carries TRBV5-1 and TRBJ2-7, with D unclear. Trimming removed 0 bases from V and 0 bases from J, with 7 bases in between. This CDR3 is 14 amino acids long. The germline V gene encodes CDR1 SGHRS and CDR2 YFSETQ. The CDR3 bases are TGCGCCAGCAGCTTGGACCCGAGCTCCTACGAGCAGTACTTC. This translates into CASSLDPSSYEQYF. The entire variable domain, with the rest obtained from reference TRBV5-1 and TRBJ2-7, is as follows: KAGVTQTPRYLIKTRGQQVTLSCSPISGHRSVSWYQQTPGQGLQFLFEYFSETQRNKGNFPGRFSGRQFSNSRSEMNVSTLELGDSALYLCASSLDPSSYEQYFGPGTRLTVT.

CDR3 bases: TGTGCCTGGAGTGGACAGGGTATTCAGCCCCAGCATTTT. This encodes CAWSGQGIQPQHF. V is TRBV30 and J is TRBJ1-5; 7 positions agree with TRBD1. Germline CDR1 is GTSNPN and CDR2 is SVGIG (reference sequence). The CDR3 loop spans 13 amino acids. With 1 base clipped from V and 6 bases from J, the junction kept 3 bases outside the gene matches.

In its sample, this clone was seen a few times. The V call is TRBV29-1, the J call TRBJ2-1; D is ambiguous. The CDR3 contains 16 residues. Germline loops: CDR1 SQVTM, CDR2 ANQGSEA. V was shortened by 0 bases and J by 2 bases, with 14 bases between the two germline ends. In DNA, the CDR3 is TGCAGCGTTGAAGATCAACCTGTTGGCACCTACAATGAGCAGTTCTTC. Translated, it gives CSVEDQPVGTYNEQFF.

This clone was seen a handful of times. In the same sample, other DNA sequences code for this CDR3. The rearrangement uses TRBV5-1 and TRBJ2-1; a possible D gene is TRBD1 (6 bases). V was pared by 4 bases and J by 7 bases, with 9 bases between. Germline CDR1 SGHRS, CDR2 YFSETQ. The CDR3 contains 12 residues. This CDR3 is CASSLTGNEQFF. CDR3 sequence (DNA): TGCGCCAGCAGCCTGACAGGTAATGAGCAGTTCTTC.

This clone was observed a few times. This chain connects TRBV4-2 to TRBJ2-1, with D perhaps assigned TRBD1 or TRBD2 (5 bases each). The CDR3 has 14 residues. CDR1 and CDR2 (germline): LGHNA, YNFKEQ. Deletions cut 1 base from V and 8 bases from J, with 12 bases between. In DNA form, the CDR3 reads TGTGCCAGCAGCCAAGTAGGGACCGGGCATGAGCAGTTCTTC. It encodes CASSQVGTGHEQFF.

This clone was counted between two and nine times. The chain links TRBV7-8 to TRBJ2-5; perhaps TRBD2 as D (6 bases). Germline V lookup: CDR1 SGHVS, CDR2 FQNEAQ. There are 13 residues in the CDR3. V shed 8 bases and J shed 3 bases, with 13 bases lying between them. The CDR3 protein is CASQHGGEETQYF. The CDR3 DNA is TGTGCCAGCCAGCACGGGGGAGAAGAGACCCAGTACTTC.

CDR3 nucleotide sequence: TGTGCCTGTGCTAGGACAGAATACAATGAGCAGTTCTTC. Amino acid sequence: CACARTEYNEQFF. The chain links TRBV30 to TRBJ2-1; a weak D match, TRBD1 (6 bases). The germline V gene has CDR1 GTSNPN and CDR2 SVGIG (reference sequence). With 6 bases removed from V and 4 bases from J, the gap between germline ends came to 13 bases. The length of the CDR3 is 13 residues.

The gene calls are TRBV30 and TRBJ1-5; possible D gene TRBD1, 5 bases. The CDR3 length is 13 residues. Germline V gene sequence: CDR1 GTSNPN, CDR2 SVGIG (reference sequence). V lost 4 bases and J lost 1, with 8 bases in between. The CDR3 is CAWTKGSNQPQHF. CDR3 nucleotide sequence: TGTGCCTGGACCAAGGGGAGCAATCAGCCCCAGCATTTT.

The rearrangement joins TRBV6-5 to TRBJ2-3, with TRBD1 matching over 8 bases. The CDR3 has 15 amino acids. The germline CDR1 and CDR2 sequences are MNHEY and SVGAGI. J was trimmed by 6 bases and V by 4 bases; bases with no gene match: 9. The chain's CDR3 is CASSSWTGLGDTQYF. In DNA form, the CDR3 reads TGTGCCAGCAGTTCATGGACAGGGTTGGGCGATACGCAGTATTTT.

This chain links TRBV28 with TRBJ2-3; D may be TRBD2 (6 bases). Germline V CDR1 and CDR2: MDHEN, SYDVKM. CDR3 length: 15 amino acids. V lost 6 bases and J 4 bases, leaving 17 bases between the germline ends. The CDR3 sequence: CASRWPGSSADTQYF. CDR3 DNA: TGTGCCAGCAGGTGGCCCGGGAGTAGCGCAGATACGCAGTATTTT.

This clone has a single count. CDR3 nucleotides: TGTGCCAGCAGCTTCCGGACCGGGGAGCTGTTTTTT. Translation: CASSFRTGELFF. The chain recombines TRBV5-6 with TRBJ2-2; D remains ambiguous. V lost 2 bases, J lost 5 bases, and 4 bases lay in between. The CDR3 extends over 12 amino acids. CDR1 and CDR2 (germline): SGHDT, YYEEEE. Full variable domain (remainder filled in from reference TRBV5-6 and TRBJ2-2): DAGVTQSPTHLIKTRGQQVTLRCSPKSGHDTVSWYQQALGQGPQFIFQYYEEEERQRGNFPDRFSGHQFPNYSSELNVNALLLGDSALYLCASSFRTGELFFGEGSRLTVL.

V is TRBV29-1 and J is TRBJ1-1, with no clear D. Germline V CDR1 and CDR2: SQVTM, ANQGSEA. This CDR3 is built from 11 residues. The V end lost 4 bases, the J end lost 5 bases, and 8 bases lay between the germline ends. CDR3 region: CSVGLWTEAFF. CDR3 DNA: TGCAGCGTTGGTTTGTGGACTGAAGCTTTCTTT.

In this sample, this clone turned up a few times. The V gene is TRBV5-1, the J gene TRBJ2-7; D call uncertain. CDR3 length equals 13 residues. The V gene lost 0 bases and the J gene lost 6 bases, with 10 bases spanning the gap. Germline V lookup: CDR1 SGHRS, CDR2 YFSETQ. Here the CDR3 DNA reads TGCGCCAGCAGCTTGGAAACAGTCGGCGAGCAGTACTTC. This sequence encodes CASSLETVGEQYF.

The CDR3 sequence: CATSRGYSYEQYF. CDR3 nucleotides: TGTGCCACCAGCAGAGGGTACTCCTACGAGCAGTACTTC. V usage is TRBV15 and J usage is TRBJ2-7; D is uncertain. The germline V gene encodes CDR1 LNHNV and CDR2 YYDKDF (reference sequence). The CDR3 runs 13 residues. Trimming removed 1 base at V and 0 bases at J, with 4 bases between.

The gene calls are TRBV27 and TRBJ2-3; the match to TRBD2 covers 7 bases. Germline V CDR1 and CDR2: MNHEY, SMNVEV (reference sequence). The CDR3 loop spans 15 amino acids. With V trimmed by 10 bases and J by 0 bases, 10 bases remained unmatched. The CDR3 DNA sequence: TGTGCCACAGCCCTGGGCGGGGGAAGCACAGATACGCAGTATTTT. This sequence encodes CATALGGGSTDTQYF.

This clone has a handful of counts. This chain connects TRBV5-4 to TRBJ2-5; 12 bases are a match to TRBD2. Germline V lookup: CDR1 SGHNT, CDR2 YYREEE (reference sequence). The CDR3 runs to 15 residues. The V gene end was trimmed by 2 bases and the J gene end by 5 bases; junction bases not matched to a gene: 4. This CDR3 is CASSFRTSGIETQYF. In nucleotides, the CDR3 is TGTGCCAGCAGCTTCCGGACTAGCGGGATCGAGACCCAGTACTTC.

This clone was seen a few times. This chain uses TRBV7-2 with TRBJ2-4; no firm D call. Germline CDR1 and CDR2: SGHTA and FQGNSA. CDR3 length: 12 amino acids. V was shortened by 1 base and J by 15 bases, with 13 bases between the two germline ends. The CDR3, as DNA: TGTGCCAGCAGCTTAGGAAACGCCCTCCCGTACTTC. Protein: CASSLGNALPYF.

This clone was observed a few times. The chain employs TRBV1 and TRBJ2-3; TRBD2, the D gene given by the table, was not confirmed from the DNA. TRBV1 has pseudogene status. The CDR3 has 18 residues. The CDR3 region is CTSSQDTSGSSSTDTQYF. Here the CDR3 DNA reads TGCACCAGCAGCCAAGATACTAGCGGGAGTTCCAGCACAGATACGCAGTATTTT.